The 21 T cell receptor beta chains below were found in one sample sequenced in a study of T cell responses to AZD1222 COVID-19 vaccine (dated by TCRdb to 2020 to 2022). The library was built by means of the immunoSEQ multiplex PCR assay. Drawn from immuneACCESS, this table holds only the in-frame rearrangements with V and J called that TCRdb kept. Clones are partly lost; checked studies trace under half to an unresolved V gene and leave the rest unexplained. This sample comprises 90,000 to 150,000 clones, roughly 89% of them detected only once. The ten top clones hold 3.5% to 5% of the sample. The sample's time point, from its label and the paper: baseline before first vaccination. Here the sequenced sample was peripheral blood, taken on day 0 of AZD1222 vaccination. The receptors stem from an adult in good health.

The chain recombines TRBV18 with TRBJ1-6; D is possibly TRBD1 (6 bases). The CDR3 sequence is 14 residues long. The germline V gene has CDR1 KGHSH and CDR2 LQKENI. Trimming removed 6 bases at V and 5 bases at J, with 11 bases between. The CDR3 reads CASSPGQNNSPLHF. CDR3 nucleotides: TGTGCCAGCTCCCCTGGACAGAATAATTCACCCCTCCACTTT.

This chain uses TRBV6-5 with TRBJ2-3; D gene ambiguous. The CDR3 contains 14 residues. Per the germline V gene, CDR1 is MNHEY and CDR2 is SVGAGI. V gave up 6 bases and J gave up 2 bases, with 12 bases separating them. Here the CDR3 DNA reads TGTGCCAGCAGCCTAGGGTACTCCACAGATACGCAGTATTTT. Translated, it gives CASSLGYSTDTQYF.

V gene TRBV5-6 combines with J gene TRBJ2-7; the D gene could be TRBD1 or TRBD2 (5 bases each). The CDR3 loop spans 15 amino acids. Germline V gives CDR1 SGHDT, CDR2 YYEEEE. V was trimmed by 1 base and J by 3 bases, leaving 14 bases between them. The CDR3 bases are TGTGCCAGCAGCTTGTATGGGGACGGAAGCTACGAGCAGTACTTC. This translates into CASSLYGDGSYEQYF.

The genes are TRBV19 and TRBJ2-7; 8 bases are shared with TRBD1. Per the germline V gene, CDR1 is LNHDA and CDR2 is SQIVND (reference sequence). This CDR3 contains 15 residues. The J segment lost 4 bases and the V segment lost 5 bases, leaving 10 bases of the junction unmatched. CDR3 amino acids: CASSVLAGGGYEQYF. In nucleotides, the CDR3 is TGTGCCAGTAGTGTCCTAGCAGGGGGCGGTTACGAGCAGTACTTC. Variable domain in full (rest from reference TRBV19 and TRBJ2-7): DGGITQSPKYLFRKEGQNVTLSCEQNLNHDAMYWYRQDPGQGLRLIYYSQIVNDFQKGDIAEGYSVSREKKESFPLTVTSAQKNPTAFYLCASSVLAGGGYEQYFGPGTRLTVT.

This clone appeared once. The chain carries TRBV25-1 and TRBJ1-5; 7 bases fit TRBD1. Germline V gives CDR1 MGHDK, CDR2 SYGVNS. V shed 4 bases, J shed 7 bases, and the junction held 4 bases outside the gene matches. The CDR3 spans 13 residues. The CDR3 DNA reads as TGTGCCAGCAGTGTAGGGGGCGCACAGCCCCAGCATTTT. This sequence encodes CASSVGGAQPQHF.

The chain employs TRBV13 and TRBJ1-3, with D perhaps matching TRBD1 (6 bases). This CDR3 has 15 residues. Trimming stripped 4 bases from V and 4 bases from J, with 14 bases between. Germline V gives CDR1 PRHDT, CDR2 FYEKMQ (reference sequence). CDR3 sequence: CASSSYRAAGNTIYF. CDR3 nucleotide sequence: TGTGCCAGCAGCTCATACAGGGCGGCCGGAAACACCATATATTTT.

The CDR3 nucleotides are TGTGCCAGCAGTTTACCCGGGACTAGCGGAAACAATGAGCAGTTCTTC. This translates into CASSLPGTSGNNEQFF. The chain recombines TRBV27 with TRBJ2-1; 11 bases are a match to TRBD2. Germline V gene data show CDR1 as MNHEY and CDR2 as SMNVEV (reference sequence). V lost 2 bases and J lost 5; bases outside the gene matches: 5. The CDR3 is 16 residues long.

The V gene is TRBV19, the J gene TRBJ2-6, with D perhaps TRBD1 (7 bases). This CDR3 region has 16 residues. Germline V gene sequence: CDR1 LNHDA, CDR2 SQIVND (reference sequence). V shed 3 bases and J shed 3 bases, with 12 bases lying between them. The CDR3 is CASSMPRGVGANVLTF. The CDR3 DNA reads TGTGCCAGTAGTATGCCCAGGGGGGTTGGGGCCAACGTCCTGACTTTC.

This chain joins TRBV27 and TRBJ2-3; weak D call: TRBD2 (6 bases). The CDR3 sequence is 12 residues long. V lost 8 bases, J lost 2 bases, and 8 bases lay in between. Per the germline V gene, CDR1 is MNHEY and CDR2 is SMNVEV (reference sequence). The CDR3 sequence is CASREFTDTQYF. CDR3 DNA sequence: TGTGCCAGCCGGGAGTTCACAGATACGCAGTATTTT.

This chain uses TRBV6-5 with TRBJ2-7; weak D call: TRBD2 (6 bases). The V gene's germline CDR1 is MNHEY and CDR2 SVGAGI. V gave up 5 bases and J gave up 1 base, with 9 bases separating them. This CDR3 contains 13 residues. CDR3 sequence reads: CASSREDSYEQYF. The CDR3 DNA follows: TGTGCCAGCAGTAGGGAGGATTCCTACGAGCAGTACTTC.

The genes are TRBV23-1 and TRBJ2-1; maybe TRBD1 (6 bases). TRBV23-1 is labeled an ORF, and its function is uncertain. V was trimmed by 0 bases and J by 15 bases, leaving 15 bases between them. The CDR3 is 13 amino acids. The DNA of the CDR3 is TGCGCCAGCAGTCAATCGGGGCCAGGGGATCCGTTCTTC. Translating it yields CASSQSGPGDPFF.

V usage is TRBV6-5 and J usage is TRBJ2-1, with 8 positions matching TRBD2. Germline-derived CDR1 and CDR2 are MNHEY and SVGAGI. After removal of 3 bases from V and 6 bases from J, the junction contained 10 bases not matched to a gene. The CDR3 contains 16 residues. For the CDR3, the DNA is TGTGCCAGCAGTTATGGCGGGAGGAGGACTGGCAATGAGCAGTTCTTC. Translation gives CASSYGGRRTGNEQFF.

The V and J genes are TRBV4-1 and TRBJ1-5; 11 nucleotides line up with TRBD1. The CDR3 length is 16 residues. Germline-derived CDR1 and CDR2 are MGHRA and YSYEKL. The junction had 3 bases not matched to a gene; V was cut back by 2 bases and J by 3 bases. Here the CDR3 reads CASSQWGQGVNQPQHF. The CDR3 DNA reads as TGCGCCAGCAGCCAATGGGGACAGGGGGTCAATCAGCCCCAGCATTTT.

The V gene is TRBV9, the J gene TRBJ1-4; D gene unclear. Looked up from germline, CDR1 is SGDLS and CDR2 is YYNGEE. CDR3 length: 15 amino acids. The germline V and J ends were trimmed by 0 bases and 8 bases, with 14 bases remaining between them. CDR3 residues: CASSVGGSGVEKLFF. The CDR3 nucleotides read TGTGCCAGCAGCGTAGGAGGCAGCGGAGTGGAAAAACTGTTTTTT.

CDR3 in DNA: TGTGCCAGCAGCTTAGCTTCGACAGGGGTGGGAGACAATGAGCAGTTCTTC. The encoded protein is CASSLASTGVGDNEQFF. The chain carries TRBV11-3 and TRBJ2-1; TRBD1 agrees at 8 bases. Germline trimming cut 1 base from V and 5 bases from J; bases unmatched to any gene: 10. Germline CDR1 is SGHNT and CDR2 is YENEEA. There are 17 residues in the CDR3.

V is TRBV19 and J is TRBJ2-1; 9 positions match TRBD2. The CDR3 is made up of 14 amino acids. The junction had 6 bases not matched to a gene; V was cut back by 3 bases and J by 9 bases. Germline V CDR1 and CDR2: LNHDA, SQIVND (reference sequence). The CDR3 DNA follows: TGTGCCAGTAGTATCGGCGGGAGGGTTGGTGAGCAGTTCTTC. It encodes CASSIGGRVGEQFF.

The chain combines TRBV3-1 (or the pseudogene TRBV3-2) with TRBJ1-5; TRBD1 agrees at 7 bases. Trimming cost V 2 bases and J 1 base; bases outside gene matches: 5. Germline V gives CDR1 LGHDT, CDR2 YNNKEL (reference sequence). This CDR3 comprises 16 residues. CDR3 amino acids: CASSQPQTGSNQPQHF. In DNA form, the CDR3 reads TGTGCCAGCAGCCAACCCCAGACAGGGAGCAATCAGCCCCAGCATTTT.

This chain connects TRBV25-1 to TRBJ2-7, with 12 positions matching TRBD2. After removal of 6 bases from V and 1 base from J, the junction contained 10 bases not matched to a gene. Germline loops: CDR1 MGHDK, CDR2 SYGVNS. This CDR3 comprises 17 residues. The CDR3 nucleotides are TGTGCCAGCAGACCGCCCGGGACTAGCGGGTATTCCTACGAGCAGTACTTC. It encodes CASRPPGTSGYSYEQYF.

This chain links TRBV3-1 (or the pseudogene TRBV3-2) with TRBJ2-7; 9 bases match TRBD2. The CDR3 extends over 15 amino acids. The V gene end was trimmed by 1 base and the J gene end by 4 bases; junction bases not matched to a gene: 5. Germline V gene lookup returns CDR1 LGHDT and CDR2 YNNKEL (reference sequence). Here the CDR3 reads CASSQAPSGIYEQYF. In nucleotides, the CDR3 is TGTGCCAGCAGCCAAGCGCCTAGCGGGATTTACGAGCAGTACTTC.

This clone appeared a single time. The V call is TRBV5-1, the J call TRBJ2-7; possibly TRBD1 for D (6 bases). Trimming removed 4 bases at V and 5 bases at J, with 16 bases between. The germline CDR1 and CDR2 sequences are SGHRS and YFSETQ. CDR3 length: 14 residues. CDR3 residues: CASSPGWSGDEQYF. The CDR3 DNA reads TGCGCCAGCAGCCCTGGATGGTCAGGGGACGAGCAGTACTTC.

The V gene is TRBV5-1, the J gene TRBJ2-1; 9 bases align to TRBD2. V shed 0 bases and J 10 bases; nucleotides not matched to a gene: 11. Germline V gene lookup returns CDR1 SGHRS and CDR2 YFSETQ. The CDR3 runs 16 residues. CDR3 sequence reads: CASSLELAGKESEQFF. In DNA form, the CDR3 reads TGCGCCAGCAGCTTGGAGCTAGCGGGAAAGGAAAGCGAGCAGTTCTTC.